This T cell receptor (beta chain) was documented in a study of naive and memory T cell subsets. This CDR3 is 13 amino acids long. Per the germline V gene, CDR1 is DFQATT and CDR2 is SNEGSKA (reference sequence). Deletions cut 6 bases from V and 4 bases from J, with 16 bases between. Overall study results and limits: A few larger clonotypes appeared in naive repertoires, especially CD8, possibly memory cells re-expressing CD45RA. In naive cells, over 90% of TCR sequences were seen only once.

This clonotype came up a few times. Its specificity is not known. The beta constant-region primer was an equimolar mix of two oligonucleotides covering TRBC1 and TRBC2. Four rounds of PCR amplified the ligated cDNA using nested alpha and beta constant-region primers plus SP2. TCRdb re-called the UMI-ligation and nested PCR reads through MiXCR, storing one row per CDR3 protein. The sample holds 95,000 to 110,000 distinct CDR3 sequences; roughly 15% are singletons and the top ten take about 3%. This chain uses TRBV20-1 with TRBJ2-7, with D perhaps matching TRBD2 (5 bases). The sequenced material came from naive CD8+ T cells from blood. This receptor was obtained from a human donor in good health. The DNA of the CDR3 is TGCAGTGCCCCTGGGGAGTTCTCATACGAGCAGTACTTC. Translated: CSAPGEFSYEQYF.